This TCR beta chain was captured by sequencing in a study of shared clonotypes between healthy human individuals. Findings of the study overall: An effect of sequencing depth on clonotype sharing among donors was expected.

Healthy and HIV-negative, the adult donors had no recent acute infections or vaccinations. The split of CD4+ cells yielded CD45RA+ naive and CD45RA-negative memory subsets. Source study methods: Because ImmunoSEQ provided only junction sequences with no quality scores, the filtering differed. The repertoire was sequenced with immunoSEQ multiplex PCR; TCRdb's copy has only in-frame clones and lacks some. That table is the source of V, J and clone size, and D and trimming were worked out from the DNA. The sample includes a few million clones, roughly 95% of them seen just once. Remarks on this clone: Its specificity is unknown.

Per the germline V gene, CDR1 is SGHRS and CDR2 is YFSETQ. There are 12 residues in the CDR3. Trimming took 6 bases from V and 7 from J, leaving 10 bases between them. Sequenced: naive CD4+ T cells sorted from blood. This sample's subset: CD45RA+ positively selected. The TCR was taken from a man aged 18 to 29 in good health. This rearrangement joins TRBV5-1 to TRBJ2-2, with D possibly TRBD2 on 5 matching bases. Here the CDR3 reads CASKAGDGELFF. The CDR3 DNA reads TGCGCCAGCAAGGCGGGCGACGGGGAGCTGTTTTTT.